This T cell receptor beta chain came from a study of OX40 agonist ivuxolimab in advanced cancers. Regarding the study in general: Ivuxolimab was a fully human IgG2 agonistic monoclonal antibody targeting the costimulatory receptor OX40 (CD134). Intravenous ivuxolimab was administered to patients every 2 weeks at six dose levels: 0.01, 0.1, 0.3, 1.5, 3 and 10 mg/kg. Among the approximately 50 dose-escalation patients, around 19 had hepatocellular carcinoma, roughly 15 melanoma, 9 renal cell carcinoma and 9 head and neck cancer. In the dose-escalation cohort, approximately 82% of patients were male, and the mean age was about 55 years, with a range of 23 to 79. Patients were allowed to have had prior anti-PD-1, anti-PD-L1 or anti-CTLA-4 therapy, and around 40% of the dose-escalation patients had previously received checkpoint inhibitors. Partial responses occurred in three dose-escalation patients: two with cutaneous melanoma and one with hepatocellular carcinoma. Peripheral TCRbeta sequencing was intended to test whether TCR sequence diversity was altered and clonal T-cell expansion was caused by ivuxolimab. The monotherapy dose-escalation portion (N = 52 patients) of the phase I ivuxolimab trial is reported in the paper.

The trial excluded patients who had a history of autoimmune disease or were on systemic immunosuppression. Peripheral blood for TCR sequencing was drawn from every dose cohort at baseline, at cycle 4 day 1 and at cycle 7 day 1. The samples were taken from a phase I, first-in-human, multicenter, open-label dose-escalation trial of ivuxolimab. Adults with locally advanced or metastatic melanoma, renal cell, hepatocellular, or head and neck squamous cell carcinoma were enrolled in the trial. Before TCR sequencing, CD4+ T cells and CD8+ T cells from peripheral blood were sorted into separate populations. Turning to this clone: Which antigen it targets is not known. No much larger clonotype is one base removed from it; base qualities were not supplied.

To sequence the TCRbeta CDR3 region, genomic DNA was isolated from the sorted cells. The immunoSEQ Assay was used for sequencing of TCRbeta CDR3 regions. TCRdb's version of the immuneACCESS table is confined to in-frame rearrangements and falls short of the full clone set. An unresolved V gene accounts for under half of the shortfall where checked; the remainder is of unknown origin. The table for this sample lists about 92,000 clones; roughly nine tenths of them were counted only once. Roughly 0.31% of the sample is taken by the ten largest. Reading the germline V gene gives CDR1 SGHDN and CDR2 FVKESK. The CDR3, from cysteine to phenylalanine, totals 17 residues. The only DNA kept is the CDR3, 51 bases in frame from the first base. Trimming at the junction amounts to 1 base on V and 1 base on J, and the germline ends lie 15 bases apart. Results and caveats for the whole study, not just this receptor: The antigen specificity of the peripheral T cells that underwent clonal expansion was not determined. Clonal expansion of both CD4+ and CD8+ blood T cells was observed from baseline to week 6 at doses 0.1 to 3.0 mg/kg. Low levels of normalized T-cell clonal expansion were also seen in some nonresponding patients. After ivuxolimab, CD8+ T cells had more expanded clones than CD4+ T cells on average. Partial responders in the 0.1-3.0 mg/kg groups had among the lowest normalized peripheral clonal expansion, especially among CD8+ T cells.

This TCR came from an adult with an advanced solid tumor such as melanoma, head and neck, liver or kidney cancer. The chain links TRBV14 with TRBJ2-3, with the D gene not confidently named. This specimen consisted of CD4+ or CD8+ T cells sorted from blood, obtained in a trial of the OX40 agonist ivuxolimab. The CDR3 region has the sequence CASSQGYGSGRTDTQYF. The nucleotides are TGTGCCAGCAGCCAAGGGTACGGTTCCGGTCGCACAGATACGCAGTATTTT.